The 20 T cell receptor beta chains below were found in one sample sequenced in a study of PD-L1 blockade in urothelial cancer. Regarding time point: peripheral blood 6 weeks after treatment start. The data were produced by immunoSEQ multiplex PCR, yet TCRdb's version contains in-frame clones alone and is incomplete. This table has about 46,000 clones, roughly 88% appearing once. The sequences come from PBMCs, collected around atezolizumab (anti-PD-L1) treatment. The receptors originated from a man in his fifties or sixties with urothelial cancer.

The V and J genes are TRBV30 and TRBJ2-7, with 8 bases lining up with TRBD1. In germline, CDR1 is GTSNPN, CDR2 SVGIG (reference sequence). The junction had 11 bases not matched to a gene; V was cut back by 4 bases and J by 3 bases. The CDR3 is 15 residues long. As DNA, the CDR3 is TGTGCCTGGACCACCGGACAGGGTAAACACTACGAGCAGTACTTC. Encoded protein: CAWTTGQGKHYEQYF.

This chain joins TRBV30 and TRBJ1-2, with unresolved D. The length of the CDR3 is 14 residues. Germline V CDR1 and CDR2: GTSNPN, SVGIG (reference sequence). V was cut by 5 bases and J by 2 bases, with 15 bases left in between. DNA for the CDR3: TGTGCCTGGCTACAACTCGGAGGGAACTATGGCTACACCTTC. Residues: CAWLQLGGNYGYTF.

This chain links TRBV15 with TRBJ2-1; TRBD2 aligns across 9 bases. CDR1 and CDR2 from the germline V gene are LNHNV and YYDKDF (reference sequence). V shed 0 bases and J 5 bases; nucleotides not matched to a gene: 8. CDR3 length equals 17 residues. The CDR3 loop is CATSRDLLSSGDNEQFF. The CDR3 nucleotides read TGTGCCACCAGCAGAGATCTCTTGTCTAGCGGGGACAATGAGCAGTTCTTC.

The V gene is TRBV19, the J gene TRBJ2-1; D may be TRBD1 (6 bases). This CDR3 is built from 15 residues. Germline V gene sequence: CDR1 LNHDA, CDR2 SQIVND (reference sequence). Trimming removed 2 bases from V and 1 base from J, with 9 bases in between. CDR3 amino acids: CASSIWQGSYNEQFF. The CDR3 nucleotides read TGTGCCAGTAGTATATGGCAGGGGTCCTACAATGAGCAGTTCTTC.

The chain carries TRBV2 and TRBJ1-2; 7 bases are shared with TRBD1. The germline V gene has CDR1 SNHLY and CDR2 FYNNEI. The ends lost 2 bases at V and 2 bases at J; junction bases unmatched: 2. The CDR3 loop spans 14 amino acids. CDR3 coding DNA: TGTGCCAGCAGTGAAACAGGGGTCAACTATGGCTACACCTTC. This encodes CASSETGVNYGYTF. Together with reference TRBV2 and TRBJ1-2, the CDR3 gives the full variable domain: EPEVTQTPSHQVTQMGQEVILRCVPISNHLYFYWYRQILGQKVEFLVSFYNNEISEKSEIFDDQFSVERPDGSNFTLKIRSTKLEDSAMYFCASSETGVNYGYTFGSGTRLTVV.

The V call is TRBV28, the J call TRBJ2-1; possibly TRBD2 for D (8 bases). Germline values: CDR1 MDHEN, CDR2 SYDVKM. Trimming left V 4 bases short and J 6 bases short, with 22 bases between. The CDR3 extends over 17 amino acids. CDR3 protein: CASSSGGGQGEINEQFF. Here the CDR3 DNA reads TGTGCCAGCAGTTCCGGGGGGGGCCAGGGGGAGATCAATGAGCAGTTCTTC.

This clone was seen a handful of times. The chain is built from TRBV5-8 and TRBJ1-5; maybe TRBD1 (6 bases). The CDR3 sequence is 15 residues long. The V end was cut by 4 bases, the J end by 7 bases, with 18 bases between. The germline CDR1 and CDR2 sequences are SGHTS and YDEGEE. The DNA for the CDR3 is TGTGCCAGCAGCCTGGGGACAACCGCTAGGCAGCCCCAGCATTTT. Translating it yields CASSLGTTARQPQHF.

The gene calls are TRBV14 and TRBJ2-2, with TRBD2 matching over 10 bases. With V trimmed by 2 bases and J by 5 bases, 2 bases remained unmatched. Germline V gives CDR1 SGHDN, CDR2 FVKESK. There are 15 residues in the CDR3. CDR3 protein: CASSQPSGRTGELFF. CDR3 bases: TGTGCCAGCAGCCAACCTAGCGGGAGAACCGGGGAGCTGTTTTTT.

Written as DNA, the CDR3 is TGTGCCAGCAGCTTGGGACAGGTTGAAAAACTGTTTTTT. The encoded protein is CASSLGQVEKLFF. This sequence joins TRBV7-9 and TRBJ1-4, with 8 bases fitting TRBD1. CDR3 length: 13 residues. Per germline, CDR1 SEHNR and CDR2 FQNEAQ (reference sequence). Trimming took 3 bases from V and 7 from J; bases not matched to a gene: 1.

This clone was picked up one time. The V gene is TRBV2, the J gene TRBJ1-2, with 11 nucleotides matching TRBD1. V trimming: 7 bases; J trimming: 1 base; junction bases outside the gene matches: 5. Germline V lookup: CDR1 SNHLY, CDR2 FYNNEI. The CDR3 consists of 15 residues. The CDR3 loop is CASKGQGAFNYGYTF. The CDR3 region has the DNA TGTGCCAGCAAAGGACAGGGGGCTTTTAACTATGGCTACACCTTC.

The CDR3, as DNA: TGCGCCAGCAGCGGACAGGGGCCTAATGAAAAACTGTTTTTT. Amino acids: CASSGQGPNEKLFF. The rearrangement links TRBV10-2 to TRBJ1-4, with 9 bases lining up with TRBD1. V lost 6 bases, J lost 3 bases, and 2 bases stayed unmatched. The germline V gene has CDR1 WSHSY and CDR2 SAAADI. This CDR3 region has 14 residues.

The chain employs TRBV10-3 and TRBJ2-2; 7 bases fit TRBD1. The CDR3 has 15 amino acids. Trimming cost V 3 bases and J 8 bases; bases outside gene matches: 9. Germline assignment: CDR1 ENHRY and CDR2 SYGVKD. Written as DNA, the CDR3 is TGTGCCATCAGTGAAGACTCAGGGGGAGTTGGGGAGCTGTTTTTT. Protein: CAISEDSGGVGELFF.

The chain employs TRBV5-4 and TRBJ1-1, with a weak D call TRBD1 (5 bases). The V end was cut by 2 bases, the J end by 4 bases, with 9 bases between. The CDR3 contains 13 residues. From germline, CDR1 is SGHNT and CDR2 YYREEE (reference sequence). CDR3 nucleotides: TGTGCCAGCAGCTTCGAGACAGTCACTGAAGCTTTCTTT. Its protein product is CASSFETVTEAFF.

The rearrangement uses TRBV27 and TRBJ2-5; TRBD1 matches at 11 bases. With 2 bases clipped from V and 2 bases from J, the junction kept 1 base outside the gene matches. The CDR3 spans 15 residues. CDR1 and CDR2 from the germline V gene are MNHEY and SMNVEV (reference sequence). The CDR3 sequence is CASSLGTGGQETQYF. The CDR3 DNA follows: TGTGCCAGCAGTTTAGGGACAGGGGGTCAAGAGACCCAGTACTTC.

The rearrangement joins TRBV6-5 to TRBJ2-3, with a possible D match to TRBD1 (5 bases). Trimming took off 0 bases at V and 6 bases at J, with 7 bases between the two ends. The germline CDR1 and CDR2 sequences are MNHEY and SVGAGI. This CDR3 comprises 13 residues. The CDR3 coding sequence is TGTGCCAGCAGTTACTCAGGGGCCGATACGCAGTATTTT. Translating gives CASSYSGADTQYF.

This chain links TRBV30 with TRBJ1-3, with D tentatively TRBD1 (6 bases). Trimming removed 0 bases at V and 4 bases at J, with 16 bases between. Germline V lookup: CDR1 GTSNPN, CDR2 SVGIG (reference sequence). This CDR3 has 16 amino acids. CDR3 residues: CAWSVRAGASGNTIYF. CDR3 nucleotides: TGTGCCTGGAGTGTACGGGCGGGGGCATCGGGAAACACCATATATTTT.

The chain links TRBV4-1 to TRBJ2-7; D is uncertain. This CDR3 is 15 amino acids long. Germline loops: CDR1 MGHRA, CDR2 YSYEKL. V was clipped by 7 bases and J by 9 bases, with 25 bases between them. CDR3 in amino acids: CASINKEQTRIGQYF. The CDR3 DNA sequence: TGCGCCAGCATCAACAAGGAACAGACCAGGATCGGGCAGTACTTC.

For this clone: One junction end disagrees with the germline gene, perhaps due to a read error. V usage is TRBV19 and J usage is TRBJ2-1; weak D call: TRBD2 (7 bases). CDR3 length equals 14 residues. Germline V CDR1 and CDR2: LNHDA, SQIVND (reference sequence). CDR3 DNA sequence: TGTGCCAGTAGTATAGAGTCAGAAGCGGGACACTCAATCTTC. As protein: CASSIESEAGHSIF.

The rearrangement joins TRBV14 to TRBJ2-1, with D unclear. V dropped 4 bases and J dropped 0 bases, with 13 bases sitting between them. Germline V gene data show CDR1 as SGHDN and CDR2 as FVKESK. This CDR3 is 16 amino acids long. The CDR3, as DNA: TGTGCCAGCAGCCCCCTAAGCGCGAGCTCCTACAATGAGCAGTTCTTC. It yields the protein CASSPLSASSYNEQFF.

The V and J genes are TRBV5-8 and TRBJ2-4, with 9 bases identical to TRBD1. CDR3 size: 13 residues. The V segment lost 5 bases and the J segment 5 bases; nucleotides outside the gene matches: 2. The germline V gene has CDR1 SGHTS and CDR2 YDEGEE. The CDR3 region is CASRRTGENIQYF. CDR3 nucleotide sequence: TGTGCCAGCAGACGGACAGGGGAAAACATTCAGTACTTC.